Listed here are 8 T cell receptor beta chains from one sample, sequenced in a study of blood T cells in healthy people across ages (dated by TCRdb to about 2015). The method behind the library was 5' RACE. The sample was run on an Illumina HiSeq 2500. A second PCR of roughly 6 to 11 cycles was run with a J-beta primer mix and a sample-barcoded 5' primer. TCRdb itself trimmed the public reads at Q25 with fastp, ran MiXCR and retained productive beta chains. For every CDR3 protein sequence, its rows merge into one entry that carries the most common genes and DNA. The sample contains some 1.4 million distinct CDR3 sequences, around two fifths of them found a single time. The leading ten clones occupy 7.9% of the sample. Sequenced input: blood. The source is a woman aged 18 to 35 in good health.

The CDR3 DNA reads as TGTGCCACCAGCTCGTTTTCCGGCGGGAGAAGTCCCAATGAGCAGTACTTC. Protein: CATSSFSGGRSPNEQYF. V gene TRBV15 combines with J gene TRBJ2-1; 7 bases match TRBD2. Matching the DNA end better, TRBJ2-7 makes the J call doubtful. This CDR3 region has 17 residues. Germline CDR1 is LNHNV and CDR2 is YYDKDF (reference sequence).

The table lists this clonotype with a few counts. The chain carries TRBV20-1 and TRBJ2-5; weak D call: TRBD2 (5 bases). The V end lost 6 bases, the J end lost 11 bases, and 16 bases lay between the germline ends. Germline CDR1 and CDR2: DFQATT and SNEGSKA (reference sequence). The CDR3 consists of 11 residues. Here the CDR3 reads CSAGAPGEQYF. The CDR3 nucleotides read TGCAGTGCAGGTGCGCCCGGGGAGCAGTACTTC.

This clonotype occurred a few times. This chain links TRBV5-5 with TRBJ2-1, with 8 bases identical to TRBD1. Germline trimming cut 5 bases from V and 1 base from J; bases unmatched to any gene: 2. The CDR3 is 14 residues long. The V gene's germline CDR1 is SGHKS and CDR2 YYEKEE (reference sequence). This chain's CDR3 is CASRDRESYNEQFF. The CDR3 nucleotides read TGTGCCAGCAGGGACAGGGAATCCTACAATGAGCAGTTCTTC.

This chain uses TRBV5-1 with TRBJ2-7; the match to TRBD1 covers 8 bases. CDR1 is SGHRS, CDR2 YFSETQ, per germline. The CDR3 has 15 residues. The junction had 6 bases not matched to a gene; V was cut back by 3 bases and J by 1 base. This chain's CDR3 is CASSWGQAPSYEQYF. The DNA for the CDR3 is TGCGCCAGCAGCTGGGGACAGGCCCCATCCTACGAGCAGTACTTC. Complete variable domain (other parts from reference TRBV5-1 and TRBJ2-7): KAGVTQTPRYLIKTRGQQVTLSCSPISGHRSVSWYQQTPGQGLQFLFEYFSETQRNKGNFPGRFSGRQFSNSRSEMNVSTLELGDSALYLCASSWGQAPSYEQYFGPGTRLTVT.

This clonotype was counted many times. J is TRBJ2-5 and V is TRBV20-1; weak D call: TRBD2 (5 bases). Germline CDR1 DFQATT, CDR2 SNEGSKA (reference sequence). V shed 6 bases and J shed 4 bases, with 15 bases lying between them. The length of the CDR3 is 13 residues. CDR3 coding DNA: TGCAGTGCGCCGGGATCATCGTTAGAGACCCAGTACTTC. Its translation is CSAPGSSLETQYF.

This chain joins TRBV7-9 and TRBJ1-1, with a tentative D call TRBD1 (6 bases). This CDR3 has 17 amino acids. Trimming left V 1 base short and J 3 bases short, with 18 bases between. Germline CDR1 reads SEHNR; CDR2 reads FQNEAQ (reference sequence). The CDR3 region is CASSLGGRGAAYTEAFF. The CDR3 coding sequence is TGTGCCAGCAGCTTAGGGGGACGGGGGGCCGCCTACACTGAAGCTTTCTTT.

This clonotype was seen a few times. The V call is TRBV20-1, the J call TRBJ2-1; D might be TRBD1 or TRBD2, each matching 5 bases. The length of the CDR3 is 13 residues. The germline V gene encodes CDR1 DFQATT and CDR2 SNEGSKA (reference sequence). Between the trimmed V and J ends, which lost 5 bases and 5 bases, there was a span of 13 bases. CDR3 bases: TGCAGTGCTGGGGACGGATTAAACAATGAGCAGTTCTTC. Its translation: CSAGDGLNNEQFF.

This clonotype has a handful of counts. V usage is TRBV28 and J usage is TRBJ2-3; 8 bases are a match to TRBD2. The germline gives CDR1 MDHEN, CDR2 SYDVKM. CDR3 length equals 13 residues. Germline trimming cut 7 bases from V and 4 bases from J; bases unmatched to any gene: 4. CDR3 region: CASTGGPSDTQYF. In DNA form, the CDR3 reads TGTGCCAGCACGGGAGGGCCCTCAGATACGCAGTATTTT.